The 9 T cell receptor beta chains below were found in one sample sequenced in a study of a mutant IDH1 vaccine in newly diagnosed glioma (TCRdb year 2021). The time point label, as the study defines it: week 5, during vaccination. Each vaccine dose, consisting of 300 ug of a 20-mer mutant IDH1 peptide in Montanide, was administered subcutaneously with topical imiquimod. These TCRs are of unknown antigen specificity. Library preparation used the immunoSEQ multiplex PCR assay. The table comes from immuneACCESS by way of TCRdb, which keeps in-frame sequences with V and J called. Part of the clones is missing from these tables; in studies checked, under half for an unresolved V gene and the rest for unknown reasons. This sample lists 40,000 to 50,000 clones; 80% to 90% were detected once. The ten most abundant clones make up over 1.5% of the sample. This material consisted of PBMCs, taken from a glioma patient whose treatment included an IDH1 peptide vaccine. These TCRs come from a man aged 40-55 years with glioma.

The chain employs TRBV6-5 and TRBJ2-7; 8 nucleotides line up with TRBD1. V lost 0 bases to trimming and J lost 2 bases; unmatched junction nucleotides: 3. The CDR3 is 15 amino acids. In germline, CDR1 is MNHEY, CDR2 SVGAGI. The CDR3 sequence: CASSYSAGGPYEQYF. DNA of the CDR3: TGTGCCAGCAGTTACTCGGCAGGGGGCCCCTACGAGCAGTACTTC.

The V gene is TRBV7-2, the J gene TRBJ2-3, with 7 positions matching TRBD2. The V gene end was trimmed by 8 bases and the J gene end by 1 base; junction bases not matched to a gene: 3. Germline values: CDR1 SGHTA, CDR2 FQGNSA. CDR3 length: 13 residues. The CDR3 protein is CASGTSGTDTQYF. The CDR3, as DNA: TGTGCCAGCGGAACTAGCGGCACAGATACGCAGTATTTT.

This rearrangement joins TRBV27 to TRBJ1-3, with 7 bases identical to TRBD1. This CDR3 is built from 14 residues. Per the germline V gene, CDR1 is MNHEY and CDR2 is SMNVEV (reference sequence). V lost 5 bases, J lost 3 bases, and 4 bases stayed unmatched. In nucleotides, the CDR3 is TGTGCCAGCAGTAGACAGGGATTTGGAAACACCATATATTTT. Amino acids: CASSRQGFGNTIYF.

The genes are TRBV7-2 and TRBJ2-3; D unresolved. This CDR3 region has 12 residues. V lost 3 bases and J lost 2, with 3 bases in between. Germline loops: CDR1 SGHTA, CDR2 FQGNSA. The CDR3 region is CASSFFTDTQYF. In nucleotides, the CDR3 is TGTGCCAGCAGCTTTTTCACAGATACGCAGTATTTT.

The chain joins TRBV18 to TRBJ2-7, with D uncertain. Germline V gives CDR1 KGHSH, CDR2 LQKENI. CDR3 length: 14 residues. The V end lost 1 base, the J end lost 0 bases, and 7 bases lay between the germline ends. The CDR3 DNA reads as TGTGCCAGCTCACCACGGCTAAGCTCCTACGAGCAGTACTTC. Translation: CASSPRLSSYEQYF.

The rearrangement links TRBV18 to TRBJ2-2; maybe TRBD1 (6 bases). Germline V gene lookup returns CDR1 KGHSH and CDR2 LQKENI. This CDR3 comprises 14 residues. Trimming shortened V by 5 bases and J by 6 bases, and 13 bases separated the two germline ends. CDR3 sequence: CASSTGSWAGELFF. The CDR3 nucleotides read TGTGCCAGCTCAACAGGGTCGTGGGCCGGGGAGCTGTTTTTT.

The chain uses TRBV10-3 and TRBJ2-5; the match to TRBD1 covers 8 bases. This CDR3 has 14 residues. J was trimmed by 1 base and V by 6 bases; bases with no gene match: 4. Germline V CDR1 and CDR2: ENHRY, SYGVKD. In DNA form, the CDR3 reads TGTGCCATCAGGGAGGACAGGGTCCAAGAGACCCAGTACTTC. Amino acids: CAIREDRVQETQYF.

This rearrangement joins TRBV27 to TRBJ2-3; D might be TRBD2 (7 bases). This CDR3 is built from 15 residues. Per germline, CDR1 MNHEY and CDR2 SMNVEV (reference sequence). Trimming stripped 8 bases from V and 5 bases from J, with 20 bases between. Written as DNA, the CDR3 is TGTGCCAGCGGCGAGGGGAGGGGGAGGAAAGATACGCAGTATTTT. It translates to CASGEGRGRKDTQYF.

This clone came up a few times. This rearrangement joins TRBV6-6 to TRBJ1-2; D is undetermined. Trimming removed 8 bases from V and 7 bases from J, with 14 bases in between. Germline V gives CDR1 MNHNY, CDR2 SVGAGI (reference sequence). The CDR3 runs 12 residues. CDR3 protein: CASSIPGGGYTF. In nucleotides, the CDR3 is TGTGCCAGCTCGATCCCCGGTGGTGGCTACACCTTC.